Listed below are T cell receptor beta chains from one sample, sequenced in a study of shared clonotypes between healthy human individuals. Some clones are missing from TCRdb's copy, which holds only in-frame ones; the method was immunoSEQ multiplex PCR. The sample holds hundreds of thousands of clones, around 77% seen once. The specimen sequenced was PBMCs. The receptors originated from a woman aged 40 to 50 in good health. Some clones in this sample may be carry-over from other donors' samples. Each CDR3 is given with its conserved first and last residue. The order of the fields is clone size, V gene, CDR3 length, J gene, D gene, CDR3 protein, CDR3 DNA. A D gene is named only where the DNA matches it firmly. The listing skips clone size in some rows; elsewhere it reads once, few, many or a size class.

>few|TRBV7-3|15|TRBJ2-2|-
CASSPTQGATGELFF
TGTGCCAGCAGCCCGACACAGGGCGCCACCGGGGAGCTGTTTTTT
>-|TRBV9|16|TRBJ2-1|-
CASSDQTVGTFGEQFF
TGTGCCAGCAGCGACCAAACCGTCGGGACGTTTGGTGAGCAGTTCTTC
>-|TRBV30|12|TRBJ1-1|-
CAWSGRVTEAFF
TGTGCCTGGAGTGGCAGGGTCACTGAAGCTTTCTTT
>-|TRBV10-3|12|TRBJ1-1|-
CAISETESEAFF
TGTGCCATCAGTGAAACGGAGTCTGAAGCTTTCTTT
>-|TRBV28|13|TRBJ1-2|TRBD1
CASCRDRAYGYTF
TGTGCCAGTTGCCGGGACAGGGCCTATGGCTACACCTTC
>-|TRBV15|16|TRBJ2-7|-
CATSTRENLGPYEQYF
TGTGCCACCAGCACCAGGGAGAACCTGGGACCCTACGAGCAGTACTTC
>-|TRBV29-1|14|TRBJ2-7|TRBD1
CSVERGQGANEQYF
TGCAGCGTTGAAAGGGGACAGGGGGCGAACGAGCAGTACTTC
>once|TRBV18|15|TRBJ2-3|TRBD2
CASSPSAGGTDTQYF
TGTGCCAGCTCACCCTCAGCGGGAGGCACAGATACGCAGTATTTT
>-|TRBV5-6|12|TRBJ1-1|-
CASSLGGYEAFF
TGTGCCAGCAGCTTGGGAGGGTATGAAGCTTTCTTT
>-|TRBV15|17|TRBJ2-7|-
CATSRDREGDLSGEQYF
TGTGCCACCAGCAGAGATCGTGAGGGAGACCTTTCAGGGGAGCAGTACTTC
>few|TRBV7-8|15|TRBJ2-1|TRBD2
CASSRTSGRASEQFF
TGTGCCAGCAGTCGGACTAGCGGGAGGGCCTCTGAGCAGTTCTTC
>-|TRBV15|17|TRBJ1-2|-
CATSRDQSRATGYGYTF
TGTGCCACCAGCAGAGATCAATCAAGGGCCACGGGCTATGGCTACACCTTC
>-|TRBV2|14|TRBJ1-2|TRBD1
CASKGQGMDYGYTF
TGTGCCAGCAAAGGACAGGGGATGGACTATGGCTACACCTTC
>once|TRBV2|14|TRBJ1-2|-
CASNQGRGNYGYTF
TGTGCCAGCAACCAGGGAAGGGGGAACTATGGCTACACCTTC
>-|TRBV5-1|16|TRBJ1-1|TRBD1
CASSLGTGGAYTEAFF
TGCGCCAGCAGCTTGGGGACAGGGGGCGCGTACACTGAAGCTTTCTTT
>-|TRBV5-1|15|TRBJ1-2|TRBD1
CASSAGTAANYGYTF
TGCGCCAGCAGCGCCGGGACAGCCGCTAACTATGGCTACACCTTC
>-|TRBV11-2|15|TRBJ2-7|TRBD2
CASSLTSGRPYEQYF
TGTGCCAGCAGCCTAACTAGCGGGAGGCCCTACGAGCAGTACTTC
>few|TRBV5-8|16|TRBJ2-3|-
CASSRHGTASTDTQYF
TGTGCCAGCAGCCGTCATGGGACGGCTAGCACAGATACGCAGTATTTT
>-|TRBV18|14|TRBJ2-3|-
CASSPIASTDTQYF
TGTGCCAGCTCACCAATAGCTAGCACAGATACGCAGTATTTT
>once|TRBV6-1|13|TRBJ1-5|-
CASSPGSNQPQHF
TGTGCCAGCAGTCCAGGGAGCAATCAGCCCCAGCATTTT
>-|TRBV5-5|11|TRBJ2-1|-
CASSLDGGQFF
TGTGCCAGCAGCTTGGACGGTGGGCAGTTCTTC
>-|TRBV7-9|15|TRBJ2-1|-
CASSQGGVSYNEQFF
TGTGCCAGCAGCCAGGGGGGGGTCTCCTACAATGAGCAGTTCTTC
>-|TRBV10-3|14|TRBJ2-5|-
CAISESRGDETQYF
TGTGCCATCAGTGAATCCAGGGGTGACGAGACCCAGTACTTC
>-|TRBV27|13|TRBJ1-5|-
CASSLYKDQPQHF
TGTGCCAGCAGTTTATACAAGGATCAGCCCCAGCATTTT
>-|TRBV10-2|15|TRBJ2-6|-
CASSDPGAGANVLTF
TGCGCCAGCAGTGATCCCGGGGCTGGGGCCAACGTCCTGACTTTC
>-|TRBV19|17|TRBJ1-1|-
CASSILGGWQPNTEAFF
TGTGCCAGTAGTATATTGGGTGGTTGGCAGCCGAACACTGAAGCTTTCTTT
>-|TRBV5-1|16|TRBJ2-2|TRBD2
CASSFSGRANTGELFF
TGCGCCAGCAGCTTTAGCGGGAGGGCGAACACCGGGGAGCTGTTTTTT
>once|TRBV15|14|TRBJ2-7|-
CATSRDRANYEQYF
TGTGCCACCAGCAGAGATCGGGCCAACTACGAGCAGTACTTC
>-|TRBV6-5|16|TRBJ2-7|TRBD2
CASNYNSGRPTYEQYF
TGTGCCAGCAATTACAATAGCGGGAGGCCCACCTACGAGCAGTACTTC
>-|TRBV20-1|11|TRBJ2-7|TRBD1
CSVGQFYEQYF
TGCAGTGTGGGACAGTTCTACGAGCAGTACTTC
>-|TRBV19|15|TRBJ2-5|-
CASSLLRQGEETQYF
TGTGCCAGTAGCCTCCTCAGGCAGGGAGAAGAGACCCAGTACTTC
>-|TRBV11-3|13|TRBJ2-1|TRBD1
CASSLVDRGEQFF
TGTGCCAGCAGCTTAGTCGACAGGGGTGAGCAGTTCTTC
>-|TRBV7-8|15|TRBJ2-7|TRBD1
CASSTNRDSLYEQYF
TGTGCCAGCAGCACAAATAGGGACAGCCTGTACGAGCAGTACTTC
>-|TRBV7-8|14|TRBJ1-1|-
CASSPRGAWTEAFF
TGTGCCAGCAGCCCTCGAGGGGCTTGGACTGAAGCTTTCTTT
>many|TRBV5-6|13|TRBJ1-1|-
CASSLGPGRVAFF
TGTGCCAGCAGCTTGGGACCCGGACGTGTAGCTTTCTTT
>-|TRBV7-7|13|TRBJ2-7|-
CASSAGHLYEQYF
TGTGCTAGCAGCGCCGGACATCTCTACGAGCAGTACTTC
>-|TRBV6-8|17|TRBJ1-6|TRBD1
CASSYGWDREFDSPLHF
TGTGCCAGCAGTTACGGATGGGACAGGGAATTTGACTCACCCCTCCACTTT
>-|TRBV27|15|TRBJ1-4|-
CASSPLPWGGEKLFF
TGTGCCAGCAGCCCCCTCCCGTGGGGGGGTGAAAAACTGTTTTTT
>many|TRBV27|14|TRBJ2-6|-
CASSQGSGANVLTF
TGTGCCAGCAGCCAGGGCTCTGGGGCCAACGTCCTGACTTTC
>-|TRBV11-2|15|TRBJ1-3|-
CASSLGFYSGNTIYF
TGTGCCAGCAGCTTAGGTTTCTACTCTGGAAACACCATATATTTT
>-|TRBV30|13|TRBJ2-3|-
CAWFRGSTDTQYF
TGTGCCTGGTTCCGCGGTAGCACAGATACGCAGTATTTT
>-|TRBV7-7|13|TRBJ2-7|TRBD1
CASSSSRDRGQYF
TGTGCTAGCAGCTCGTCCCGGGACAGGGGGCAGTACTTC